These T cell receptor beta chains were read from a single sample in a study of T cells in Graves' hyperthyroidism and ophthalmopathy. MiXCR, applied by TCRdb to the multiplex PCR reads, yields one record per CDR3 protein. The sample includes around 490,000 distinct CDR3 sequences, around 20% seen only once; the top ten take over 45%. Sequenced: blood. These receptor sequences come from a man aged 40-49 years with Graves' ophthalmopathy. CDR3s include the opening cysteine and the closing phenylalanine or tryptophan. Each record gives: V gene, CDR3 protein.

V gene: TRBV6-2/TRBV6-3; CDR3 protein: CASRGTSGRLIEQYF
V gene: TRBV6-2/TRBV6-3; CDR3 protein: CARELGLAGEGYEQYF
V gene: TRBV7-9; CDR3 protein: CASSPPLIVGNTIYF
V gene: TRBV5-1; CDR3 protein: CASSLGSSGRGEQFF
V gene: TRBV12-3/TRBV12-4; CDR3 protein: CASRGSWGEETQYF
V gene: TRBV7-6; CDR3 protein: CASSPQLYNEQFF
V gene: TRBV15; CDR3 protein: CATSRDSGEGEQYF
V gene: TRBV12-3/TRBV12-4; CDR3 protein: CASRAGTGDYNEQFF
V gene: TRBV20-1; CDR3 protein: CSARYRGSSYEQYF
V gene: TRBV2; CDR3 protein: CASSERPSYGNTEAFF
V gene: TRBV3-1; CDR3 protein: CASSERTGGYNEQFF
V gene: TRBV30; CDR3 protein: CAWNPTTQDTQYF
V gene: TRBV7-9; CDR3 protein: CASSWADSYEQYF
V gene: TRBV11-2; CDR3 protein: CASSSQGARGEAFF
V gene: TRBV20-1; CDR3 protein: CSARGPIYRGRRGETQYF
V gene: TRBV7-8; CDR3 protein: CASRIDGTPSSPLHF
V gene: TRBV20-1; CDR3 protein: CSARGYDGKHNEQFF
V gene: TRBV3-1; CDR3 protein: CASRTSGVFYEQYF
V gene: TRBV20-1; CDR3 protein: CSARDLTTDTQYF
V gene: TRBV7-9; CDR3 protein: CASSGGLAGYNEQFF
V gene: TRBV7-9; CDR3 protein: CASSFPLNTEAFF
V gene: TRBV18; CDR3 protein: CATSSGGTEAFF
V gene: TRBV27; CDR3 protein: CASSLYGTGTVNSPLHF
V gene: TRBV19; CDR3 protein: CAYLGTLSNQPQHF
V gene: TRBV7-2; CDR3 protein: CASSSPRLFYEQYF
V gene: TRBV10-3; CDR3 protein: CAIRSSGNTIYF
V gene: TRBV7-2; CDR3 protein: CASSLYEGTDTQYF
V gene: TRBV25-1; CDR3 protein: CASSGRITLNEQFF
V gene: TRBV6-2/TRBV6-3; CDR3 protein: CASSYSPAGGIYEQYF
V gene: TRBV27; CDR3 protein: CASSVGLGSNQPQHF
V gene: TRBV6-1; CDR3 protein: CASSEDYSQWGETQYF
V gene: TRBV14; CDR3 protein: CASSQGSGVNGGIGELFF
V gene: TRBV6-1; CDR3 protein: CASREHTNTGELFF
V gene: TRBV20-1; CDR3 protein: CSANPGSYEQYF
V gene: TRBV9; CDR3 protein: CASSVVAAGEVNEQFF
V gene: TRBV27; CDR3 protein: CASSGSGRASDTQYF
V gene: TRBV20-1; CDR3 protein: CSAAVGTGGSGANVLTF
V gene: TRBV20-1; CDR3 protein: CSARDSLAGITGELFF
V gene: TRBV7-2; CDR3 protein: CASSLAINQPQHF
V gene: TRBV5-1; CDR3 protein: CASSLEQWGADTQYF
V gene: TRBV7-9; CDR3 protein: CASSSIAGVTGELFF
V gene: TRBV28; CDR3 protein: CASSTQQLRGGELFF
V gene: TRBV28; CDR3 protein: CASKEWDTYQETQYF
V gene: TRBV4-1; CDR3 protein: CASSRTGTGDQPQHF
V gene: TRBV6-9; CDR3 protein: CASSYGTGEAEKLFF
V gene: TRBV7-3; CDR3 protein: CASSQVPGWTSTDTQYF
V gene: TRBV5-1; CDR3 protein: CASRTDNYGYTF
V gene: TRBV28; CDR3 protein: CASSLVGAGRETQYF
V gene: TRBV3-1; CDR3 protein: CASSQSYEQYF
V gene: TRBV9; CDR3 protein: CASSVGVGSAYEQYF
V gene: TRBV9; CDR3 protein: CASNPRGGSYNEQFF
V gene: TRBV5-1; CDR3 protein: CASNKVGLAATDTQYF
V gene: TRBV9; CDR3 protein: CASSVMASGRLGVETQYF
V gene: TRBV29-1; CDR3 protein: CSVVTGAGVVHEQYF
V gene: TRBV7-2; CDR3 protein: CASSRLENTGELFF